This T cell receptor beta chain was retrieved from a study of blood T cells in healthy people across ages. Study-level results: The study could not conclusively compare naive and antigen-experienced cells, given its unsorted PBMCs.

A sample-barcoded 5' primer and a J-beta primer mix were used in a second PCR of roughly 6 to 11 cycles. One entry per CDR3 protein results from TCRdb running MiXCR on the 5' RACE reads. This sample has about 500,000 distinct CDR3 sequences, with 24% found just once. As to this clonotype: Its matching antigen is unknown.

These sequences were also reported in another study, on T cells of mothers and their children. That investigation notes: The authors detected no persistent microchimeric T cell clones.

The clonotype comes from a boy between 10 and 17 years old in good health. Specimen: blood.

The CDR3 loop is CSAREGQGRGEAFF. The DNA for the CDR3 is TGCAGTGCTAGAGAGGGACAGGGTAGAGGTGAAGCTTTCTTT. V and J are TRBV20-1 and TRBJ1-1, with TRBD1 matching over 9 bases. CDR3 size: 14 residues. V was pared by 0 bases and J by 7 bases, with 6 bases of the junction left unmatched. Germline V gene sequence: CDR1 DFQATT, CDR2 SNEGSKA (reference sequence).